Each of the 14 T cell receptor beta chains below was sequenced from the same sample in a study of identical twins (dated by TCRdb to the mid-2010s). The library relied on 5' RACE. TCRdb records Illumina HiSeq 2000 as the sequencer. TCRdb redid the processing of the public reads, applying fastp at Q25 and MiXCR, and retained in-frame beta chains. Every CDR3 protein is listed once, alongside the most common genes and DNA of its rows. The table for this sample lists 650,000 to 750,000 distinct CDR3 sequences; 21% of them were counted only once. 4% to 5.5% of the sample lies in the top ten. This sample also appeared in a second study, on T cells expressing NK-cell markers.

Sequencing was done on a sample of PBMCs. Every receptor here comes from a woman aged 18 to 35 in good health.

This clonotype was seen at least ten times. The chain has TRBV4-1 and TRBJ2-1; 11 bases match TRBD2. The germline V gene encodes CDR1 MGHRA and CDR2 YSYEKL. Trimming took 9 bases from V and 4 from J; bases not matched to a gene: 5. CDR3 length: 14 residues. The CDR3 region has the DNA TGCGCCAGTAGCGGGAGGGCCCTATACAATGAGCAGTTCTTC. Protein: CASSGRALYNEQFF.

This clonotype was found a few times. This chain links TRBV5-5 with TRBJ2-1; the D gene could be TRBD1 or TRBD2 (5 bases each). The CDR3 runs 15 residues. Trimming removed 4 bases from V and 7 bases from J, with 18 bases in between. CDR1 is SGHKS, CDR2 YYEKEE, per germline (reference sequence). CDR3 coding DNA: TGTGCCAGCAGCCTGGGACGTGGGAGTGAAAATGAGCAGTTCTTC. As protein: CASSLGRGSENEQFF.

The CDR3: CASIDGRASETQYF. In nucleotides, the CDR3 is TGTGCCAGCATTGACGGGAGGGCATCGGAGACCCAGTACTTC. The chain is built from TRBV12-3 or TRBV12-4 and TRBJ2-5, with TRBD2 matching 8 bases. V gave up 7 bases and J gave up 5 bases; unmatched junction bases: 9. CDR3 length: 14 residues.

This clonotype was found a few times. CDR3: CASNGLGGVRNEQFF. The CDR3 coding sequence is TGTGCCAGTAATGGTTTAGGGGGAGTGCGCAATGAGCAGTTCTTC. The chain uses TRBV19 and TRBJ2-1, with D perhaps TRBD1 (6 bases). The CDR3 runs 15 residues. Trimming stripped 7 bases from V and 6 bases from J, with 19 bases between. Germline assignment: CDR1 LNHDA and CDR2 SQIVND (reference sequence).

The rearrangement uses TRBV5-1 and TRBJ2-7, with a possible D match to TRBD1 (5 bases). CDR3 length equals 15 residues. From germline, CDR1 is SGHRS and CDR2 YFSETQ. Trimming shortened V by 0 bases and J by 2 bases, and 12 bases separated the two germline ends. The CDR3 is CASSLGQGRPYEQYF. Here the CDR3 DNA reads TGCGCCAGCAGCTTGGGTCAGGGAAGACCCTACGAGCAGTACTTC.

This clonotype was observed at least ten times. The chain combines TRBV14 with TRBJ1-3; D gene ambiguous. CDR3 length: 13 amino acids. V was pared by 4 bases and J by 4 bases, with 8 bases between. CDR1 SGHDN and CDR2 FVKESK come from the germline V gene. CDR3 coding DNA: TGTGCCAGCAGCCGGTTTCGCGGAAACACCATATATTTT. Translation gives CASSRFRGNTIYF.

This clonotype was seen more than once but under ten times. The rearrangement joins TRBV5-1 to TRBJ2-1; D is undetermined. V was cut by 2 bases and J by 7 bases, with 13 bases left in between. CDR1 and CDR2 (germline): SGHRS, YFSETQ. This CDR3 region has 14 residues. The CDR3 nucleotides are TGCGCCAGCAGCTTCACCGCAGGTAGGAATGAGCAGTTCTTC. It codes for CASSFTAGRNEQFF.

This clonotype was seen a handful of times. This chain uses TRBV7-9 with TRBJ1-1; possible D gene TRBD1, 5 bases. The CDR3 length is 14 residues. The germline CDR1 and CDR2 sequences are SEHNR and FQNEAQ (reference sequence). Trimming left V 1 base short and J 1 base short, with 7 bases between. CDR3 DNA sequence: TGTGCCAGCAGCTTAGGGGGCGCGAACACTGAAGCTTTCTTT. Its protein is CASSLGGANTEAFF.

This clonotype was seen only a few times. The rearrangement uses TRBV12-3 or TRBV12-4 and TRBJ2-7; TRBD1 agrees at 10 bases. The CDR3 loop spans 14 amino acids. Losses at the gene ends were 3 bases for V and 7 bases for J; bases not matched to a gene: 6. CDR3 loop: CASSLRQGADEQYF. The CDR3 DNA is TGTGCCAGCAGTTTGAGACAGGGGGCGGATGAGCAGTACTTC.

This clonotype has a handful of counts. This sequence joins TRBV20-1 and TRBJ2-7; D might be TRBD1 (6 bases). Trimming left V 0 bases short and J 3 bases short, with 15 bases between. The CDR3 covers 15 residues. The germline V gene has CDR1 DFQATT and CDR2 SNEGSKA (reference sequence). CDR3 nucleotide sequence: TGCAGTGCTAGAGATTCGCGCAGGGGTTACTACGAGCAGTACTTC. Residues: CSARDSRRGYYEQYF.

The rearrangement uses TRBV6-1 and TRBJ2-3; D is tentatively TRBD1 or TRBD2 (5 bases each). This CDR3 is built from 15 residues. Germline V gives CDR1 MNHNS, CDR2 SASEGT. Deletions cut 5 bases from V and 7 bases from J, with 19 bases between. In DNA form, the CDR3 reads TGTGCCAGCAGTCCGGATCGGGGAAGGGGACATACGCAGTATTTT. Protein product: CASSPDRGRGHTQYF.

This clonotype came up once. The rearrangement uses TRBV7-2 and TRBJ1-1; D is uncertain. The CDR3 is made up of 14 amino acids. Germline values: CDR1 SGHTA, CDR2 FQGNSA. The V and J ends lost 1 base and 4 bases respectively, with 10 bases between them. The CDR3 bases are TGTGCCAGCAGCTTAGGAGGATTAATCACTGAAGCTTTCTTT. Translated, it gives CASSLGGLITEAFF.

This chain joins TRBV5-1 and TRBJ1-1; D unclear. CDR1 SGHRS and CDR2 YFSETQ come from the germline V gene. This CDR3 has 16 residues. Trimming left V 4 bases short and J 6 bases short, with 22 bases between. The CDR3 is CASSPDYLVRAPEAFF. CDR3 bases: TGCGCCAGCAGCCCTGACTATCTCGTCCGGGCCCCTGAAGCTTTCTTT. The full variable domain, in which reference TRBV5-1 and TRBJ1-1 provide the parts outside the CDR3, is KAGVTQTPRYLIKTRGQQVTLSCSPISGHRSVSWYQQTPGQGLQFLFEYFSETQRNKGNFPGRFSGRQFSNSRSEMNVSTLELGDSALYLCASSPDYLVRAPEAFFGQGTRLTVV.

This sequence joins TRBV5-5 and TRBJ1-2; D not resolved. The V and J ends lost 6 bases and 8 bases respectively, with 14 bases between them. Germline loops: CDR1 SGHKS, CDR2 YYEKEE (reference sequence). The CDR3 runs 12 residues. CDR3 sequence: CASTPPSHGYTF. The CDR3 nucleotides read TGTGCCAGCACCCCTCCTTCCCACGGCTACACCTTC.